This paragraph covers one TCR beta chain sequence. Its antigen target is currently unknown. No much larger clone is present one base from it, and per-base qualities are unavailable. This sample was taken from a study of blood T cell repertoires in COVID-19 (dated by TCRdb to the early 2020s). Background for the entire study: Samples from collaborators originated in the United States, Italy and Spain and spanned both the acute and convalescent phases of COVID-19. The material from the prospective study consisted of cDNA or gDNA derived from T cells, B-cell-depleted T cells, or PBMCs. Subjects who had been exposed to COVID-19, were actively infected with it, or had recovered from it provided the deeply sampled blood TCRbeta repertoires that made up the dataset. The repertoires were released in a freely available public database intended as a resource for research on the immune response to SARS-CoV-2. The samples were drawn from the first 160 participants of the ongoing ImmuneRACE study and from 1,254 subjects provided by 6 global collaborators. Sample metadata almost always included a de-identified subject ID, COVID-19 status, age in years and sex. Where available, HLA class I and class II types were obtained from metadata supplied by the sample provider rather than from assay-based typing.

The collaborating institutions used their own protocols to collect whole blood in K2EDTA tubes. For TCRbeta analysis, collaborator samples were shipped as frozen whole blood, as isolated PBMCs, or as DNA extracted from either sample type. The paper as a whole reports these results and caveats: The amount of clinical and demographic metadata varied by source and participant and was provided uncurated.

The CDR3 goes from the cysteine to the phenylalanine over 15 residues. Just the 45-base CDR3 DNA is kept, in frame starting at base 1. Trimming takes 3 bases off V and 7 bases off J; junction bases not matched to a gene: 12. CDR1 and CDR2 were assigned from the germline V gene as KGHSH and LQKENI. TCRbeta CDR3 regions were amplified from genomic DNA using the immunoSEQ Assay, a bias-controlled multiplex PCR. The published analysis was carried out like this. Nucleated cell counts per sample were estimated from amplification of reference gene primers within the assay. To quantify the absolute abundance of each unique TCRbeta CDR3 rearrangement, sequence reads were collapsed and filtered. For each sample, productive Simpson clonality was calculated by taking the square root of Simpson's diversity index across productive rearrangements. Imported from immuneACCESS, the table was reduced by TCRdb to in-frame sequences with V and J called. These copies leave out some clones; in studies compared against another copy, an unresolved V gene accounts for under half, and the cause of the remainder is not known. From that table come the V and J calls and clone size; the DNA was used to work out D and trimming. This sample has about 100,000 clones in its table, and 85% of those were observed once. The ten largest clones take up around 15% of the sample.

This receptor was obtained from a man aged 45 to 65 with active or convalescent COVID-19. Recombination joined TRBV18 with TRBJ2-7; 7 bases in between match TRBD1. The specimen was peripheral blood. DNA sequence: TGTGCCAGCTCACCCCCGAGACAGGGATTGCATGAGCAGTACTTC. Its translation is CASSPPRQGLHEQYF. Extended through the reference TRBV18 and TRBJ2-7 proteins, this CDR3 yields the full variable domain: NAGVMQNPRHLVRRRGQEARLRCSPMKGHSHVYWYRQLPEEGLKFMVYLQKENIIDESGMPKERFSAEFPKEGPSILRIQQVVRGDSAAYFCASSPPRQGLHEQYFGPGTRLTVT.